Included here is one TCR beta chain sequence, with context. The antigen is not known. Sequenced by immunoSEQ multiplex PCR; TCRdb stores in-frame clones only, minus some. Counted here are 300,000 to 450,000 clones, 92% occurring once; the ten biggest clones make up 3% to 5%. This CDR3 has 13 residues. V dropped 2 bases and J dropped 10; count of bases not matched to a gene: 2. Germline CDR1 ENHRY, CDR2 SYGVKD. The data are from a study of Ad26.COV2.S vaccination and SARS-CoV-2 variants. Study outcomes and limitations: It was reported that spike-specific CD8+ and CD4+ T cell responses were substantially broad after vaccination. Across vaccine and placebo recipients, the breadth of non-spike TCRs was similar. Among vaccine recipients, spike-specific TCR breadth exceeded that of placebo recipients.

This chain links TRBV10-3 with TRBJ2-1, with 10 bases matching TRBD1. The TCR sequence derives from a human donor who had recovered from COVID-19. Here the sequenced sample was peripheral blood, taken after recovery from COVID-19. As DNA, the CDR3 is TGTGCCATCAGTGAGGGGGACAGGGGCGAGCAGTTCTTC. Its protein product is CAISEGDRGEQFF.